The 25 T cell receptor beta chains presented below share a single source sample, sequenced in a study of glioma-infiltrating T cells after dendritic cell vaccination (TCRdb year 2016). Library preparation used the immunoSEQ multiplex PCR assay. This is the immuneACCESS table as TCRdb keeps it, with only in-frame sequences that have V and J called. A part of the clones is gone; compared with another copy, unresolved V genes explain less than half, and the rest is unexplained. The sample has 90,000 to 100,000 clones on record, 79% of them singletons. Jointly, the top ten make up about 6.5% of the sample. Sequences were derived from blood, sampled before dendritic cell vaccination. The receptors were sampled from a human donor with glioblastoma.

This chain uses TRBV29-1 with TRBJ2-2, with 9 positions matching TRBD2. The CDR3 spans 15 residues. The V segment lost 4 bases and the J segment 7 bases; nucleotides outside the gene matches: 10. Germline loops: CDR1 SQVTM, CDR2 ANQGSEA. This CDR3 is CSVVGAGGPYGELFF. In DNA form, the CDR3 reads TGCAGCGTTGTGGGAGCGGGAGGCCCGTACGGGGAGCTGTTTTTT.

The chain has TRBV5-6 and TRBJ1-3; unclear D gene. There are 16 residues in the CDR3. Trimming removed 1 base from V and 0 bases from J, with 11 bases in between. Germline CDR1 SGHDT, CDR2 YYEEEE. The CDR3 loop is CASSLWARPSGNTIYF. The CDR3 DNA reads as TGTGCCAGCAGCTTGTGGGCCAGGCCCTCTGGAAACACCATATATTTT.

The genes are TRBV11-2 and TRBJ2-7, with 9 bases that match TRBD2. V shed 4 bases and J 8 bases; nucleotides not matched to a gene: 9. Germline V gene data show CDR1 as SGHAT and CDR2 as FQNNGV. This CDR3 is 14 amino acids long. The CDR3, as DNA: TGTGCCAGCAGCTATCGGTCTAGCGGGGTTAAGCAGTACTTC. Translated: CASSYRSSGVKQYF.

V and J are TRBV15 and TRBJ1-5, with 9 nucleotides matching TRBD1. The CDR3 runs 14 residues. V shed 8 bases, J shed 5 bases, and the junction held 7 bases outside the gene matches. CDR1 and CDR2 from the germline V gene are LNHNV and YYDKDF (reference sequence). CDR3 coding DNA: TGTGCCACCGATCGGGACAGGGCTCATCAGCCCCAGCATTTT. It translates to CATDRDRAHQPQHF.

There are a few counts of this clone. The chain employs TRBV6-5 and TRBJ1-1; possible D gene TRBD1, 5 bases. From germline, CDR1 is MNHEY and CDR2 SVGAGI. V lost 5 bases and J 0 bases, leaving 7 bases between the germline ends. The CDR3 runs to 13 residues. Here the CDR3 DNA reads TGTGCCAGCAGTGCGACAGTGAACACTGAAGCTTTCTTT. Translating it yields CASSATVNTEAFF.

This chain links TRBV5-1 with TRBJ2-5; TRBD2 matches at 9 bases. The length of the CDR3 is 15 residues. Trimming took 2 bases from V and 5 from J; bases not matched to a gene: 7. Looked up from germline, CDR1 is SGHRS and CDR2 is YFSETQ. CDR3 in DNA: TGCGCCAGCAGCTTTAGCGGGGGCCGGGGGGAGACCCAGTACTTC. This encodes CASSFSGGRGETQYF.

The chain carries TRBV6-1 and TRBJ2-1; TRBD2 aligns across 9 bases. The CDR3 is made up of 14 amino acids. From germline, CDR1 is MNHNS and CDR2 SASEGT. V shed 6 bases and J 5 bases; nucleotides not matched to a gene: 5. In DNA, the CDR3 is TGTGCCAGCAGCTCCGGGACTAGCCACAATGAGCAGTTCTTC. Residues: CASSSGTSHNEQFF.

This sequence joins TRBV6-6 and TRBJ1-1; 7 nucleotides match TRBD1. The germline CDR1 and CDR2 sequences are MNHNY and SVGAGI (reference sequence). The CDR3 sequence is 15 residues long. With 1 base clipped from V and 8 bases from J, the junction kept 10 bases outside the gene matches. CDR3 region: CASSYFTPGTAEAFF. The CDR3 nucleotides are TGTGCCAGCAGTTACTTCACCCCCGGGACAGCCGAAGCTTTCTTT.

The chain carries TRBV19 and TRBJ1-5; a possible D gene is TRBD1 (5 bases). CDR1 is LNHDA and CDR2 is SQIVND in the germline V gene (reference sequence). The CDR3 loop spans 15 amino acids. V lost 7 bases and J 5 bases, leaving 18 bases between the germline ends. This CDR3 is CASTSTRGGYQPQHF. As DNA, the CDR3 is TGTGCCAGTACCTCGACCCGGGGGGGGTATCAGCCCCAGCATTTT.

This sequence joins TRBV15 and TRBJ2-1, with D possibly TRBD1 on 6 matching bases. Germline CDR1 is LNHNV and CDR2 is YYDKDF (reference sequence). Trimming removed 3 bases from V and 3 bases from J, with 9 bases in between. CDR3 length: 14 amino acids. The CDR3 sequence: CATSSGQIYNEQFF. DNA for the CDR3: TGTGCCACCAGCAGTGGACAGATCTACAATGAGCAGTTCTTC.

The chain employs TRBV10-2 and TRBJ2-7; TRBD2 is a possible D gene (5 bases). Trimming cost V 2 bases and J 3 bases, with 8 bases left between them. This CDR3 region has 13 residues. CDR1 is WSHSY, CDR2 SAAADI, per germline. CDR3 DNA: TGCGCCAGCAGTGAGCCGGGGTTCTACGAGCAGTACTTC. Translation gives CASSEPGFYEQYF.

CDR3 in amino acids: CASSVTSTGWGYNEQFF. DNA of the CDR3: TGTGCCAGCAGCGTTACCTCGACAGGGTGGGGTTACAATGAGCAGTTCTTC. The chain uses TRBV9 and TRBJ2-1, with 7 bases lining up with TRBD1. V lost 2 bases, J lost 4 bases, and 12 bases stayed unmatched. Germline-derived CDR1 and CDR2 are SGDLS and YYNGEE. This CDR3 spans 17 amino acids.

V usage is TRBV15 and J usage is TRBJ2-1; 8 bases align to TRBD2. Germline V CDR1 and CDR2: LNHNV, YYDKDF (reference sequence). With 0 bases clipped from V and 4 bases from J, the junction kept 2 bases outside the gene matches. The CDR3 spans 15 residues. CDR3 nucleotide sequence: TGTGCCACCAGCAGAGAAAGCGGGAGTTACAATGAGCAGTTCTTC. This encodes CATSRESGSYNEQFF.

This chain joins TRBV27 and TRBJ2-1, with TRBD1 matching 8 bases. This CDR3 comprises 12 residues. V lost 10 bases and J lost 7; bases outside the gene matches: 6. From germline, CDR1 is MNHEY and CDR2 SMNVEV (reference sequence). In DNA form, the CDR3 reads TGTGCCACGGGACAGGTGCTTAATGAGCAGTTCTTC. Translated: CATGQVLNEQFF.

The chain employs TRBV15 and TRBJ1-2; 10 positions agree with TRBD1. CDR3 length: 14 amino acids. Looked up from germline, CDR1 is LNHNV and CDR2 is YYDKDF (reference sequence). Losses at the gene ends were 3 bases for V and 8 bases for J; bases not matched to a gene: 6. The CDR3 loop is CATSRRQGARGYTF. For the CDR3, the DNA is TGTGCCACCAGCAGGAGACAGGGGGCGAGAGGCTACACCTTC. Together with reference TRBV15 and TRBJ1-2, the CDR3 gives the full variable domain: DAMVIQNPRYQVTQFGKPVTLSCSQTLNHNVMYWYQQKSSQAPKLLFHYYDKDFNNEADTPDNFQSRRPNTSFCFLDIRSPGLGDTAMYLCATSRRQGARGYTFGSGTRLTVV.

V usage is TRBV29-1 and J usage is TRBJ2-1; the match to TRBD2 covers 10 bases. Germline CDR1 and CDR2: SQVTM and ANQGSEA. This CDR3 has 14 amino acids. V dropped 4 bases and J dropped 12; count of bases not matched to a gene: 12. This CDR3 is CSVVPSGSQGGQFF. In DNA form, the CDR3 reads TGCAGCGTTGTTCCTAGCGGGAGCCAGGGGGGGCAGTTCTTC.

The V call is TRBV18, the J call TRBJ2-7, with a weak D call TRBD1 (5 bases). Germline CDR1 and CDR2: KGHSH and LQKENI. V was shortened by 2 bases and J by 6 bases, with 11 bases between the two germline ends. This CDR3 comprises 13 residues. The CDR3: CASSPKSRGEQYF. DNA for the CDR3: TGTGCCAGCTCACCAAAGTCAAGGGGCGAGCAGTACTTC.

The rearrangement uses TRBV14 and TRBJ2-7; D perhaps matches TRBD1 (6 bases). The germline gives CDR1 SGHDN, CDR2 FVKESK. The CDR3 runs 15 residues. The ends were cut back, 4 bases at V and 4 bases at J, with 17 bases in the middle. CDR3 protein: CASSRQTGPPYEQYF. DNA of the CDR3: TGTGCCAGCAGCCGACAGACAGGACCCCCGTACGAGCAGTACTTC.

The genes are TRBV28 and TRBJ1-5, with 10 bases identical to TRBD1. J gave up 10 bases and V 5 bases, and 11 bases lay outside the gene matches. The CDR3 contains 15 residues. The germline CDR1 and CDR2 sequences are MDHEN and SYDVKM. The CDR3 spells CASSGGTGEFDPQHF. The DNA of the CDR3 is TGTGCCAGCAGTGGGGGGACAGGGGAATTCGACCCCCAGCATTTT.

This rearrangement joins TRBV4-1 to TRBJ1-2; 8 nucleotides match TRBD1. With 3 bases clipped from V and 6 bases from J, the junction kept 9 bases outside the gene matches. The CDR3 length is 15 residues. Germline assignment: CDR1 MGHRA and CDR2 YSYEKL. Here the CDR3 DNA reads TGCGCCAGCAGCCACCGCGACAGGGGAGGGAATGGCTACACCTTC. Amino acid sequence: CASSHRDRGGNGYTF.

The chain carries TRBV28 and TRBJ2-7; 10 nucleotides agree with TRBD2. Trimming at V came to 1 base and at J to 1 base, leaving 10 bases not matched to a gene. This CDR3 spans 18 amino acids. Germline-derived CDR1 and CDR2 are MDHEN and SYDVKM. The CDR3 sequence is CASSLSLRLAGSSYEQYF. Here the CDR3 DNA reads TGTGCCAGCAGTTTATCCCTAAGACTAGCGGGTTCTTCCTACGAGCAGTACTTC.

DNA for the CDR3: TGTGCCAGTAGTCGGGGGTCTTCGTACGAGCAGTACTTC. This encodes CASSRGSSYEQYF. The V call is TRBV19, the J call TRBJ2-7; possible D gene TRBD2, 6 bases. Between the trimmed V and J ends, which lost 5 bases and 4 bases, there was a span of 12 bases. The CDR3 is 13 amino acids. Germline V gene sequence: CDR1 LNHDA, CDR2 SQIVND (reference sequence).

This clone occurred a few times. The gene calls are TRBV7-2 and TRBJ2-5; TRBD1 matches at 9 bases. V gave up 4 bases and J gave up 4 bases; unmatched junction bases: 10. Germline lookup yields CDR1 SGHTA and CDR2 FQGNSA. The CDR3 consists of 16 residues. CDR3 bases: TGTGCCAGCAGCTCAGAACTAAACAGGGGGCTAGAGACCCAGTACTTC. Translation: CASSSELNRGLETQYF.

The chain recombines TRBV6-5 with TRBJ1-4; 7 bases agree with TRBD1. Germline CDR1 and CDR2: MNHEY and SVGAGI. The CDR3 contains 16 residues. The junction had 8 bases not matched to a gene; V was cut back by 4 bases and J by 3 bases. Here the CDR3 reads CASSFTPGTANEKLFF. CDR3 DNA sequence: TGTGCCAGCAGTTTCACCCCAGGGACAGCTAATGAAAAACTGTTTTTT.

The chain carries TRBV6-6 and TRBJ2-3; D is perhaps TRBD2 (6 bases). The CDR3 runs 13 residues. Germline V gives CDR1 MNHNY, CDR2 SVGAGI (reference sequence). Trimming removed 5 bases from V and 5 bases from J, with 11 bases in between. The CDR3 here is CASSSGRGDTQYF. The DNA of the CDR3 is TGTGCCAGCAGTAGCGGGCGGGGAGATACGCAGTATTTT.